The 3 T cell receptor beta chains below were found in one sample sequenced in a study of T cell repertoires in cytomegalovirus infection (dated by TCRdb to between 2018 and 2021). The sequencer was an Illumina HiSeq 1500. TCRdb cleaned the public reads at Q25 with fastp, built clones with MiXCR and kept in-frame beta chains. All rows with the same CDR3 protein become a single entry with the most common DNA and genes. The sample contains just under 500,000 distinct CDR3 sequences, 33% of them found a single time. The leading ten clones occupy 15% to 20% of the sample. This specimen's treatment or condition label, per the study, means: in vitro stimulation with specific CMV peptide epitopes to enrich CMV-specific T cells. Their cognate antigens are unknown. Specimen: cultured PBMCs, collected from culture after CMV antigen stimulation. Receptors were obtained from a human donor in good health (CMV status not recorded). Some clones in this sample may be carry-over from other donors' samples.

V and J are TRBV7-3 and TRBJ1-4, with D unresolved. V shed 5 bases and J shed 9 bases, with 13 bases lying between them. Germline loops: CDR1 SGHTA, CDR2 FQGTGA. The CDR3 totals 13 residues. The CDR3 region is CASSPGKGKKLFF. The CDR3 bases are TGTGCCAGCAGCCCCGGAAAGGGAAAAAAACTGTTTTTT.

In DNA, the CDR3 is TGTGCCGGAGGTCCCGGGACAGGTTCGGGTGAGCAGTACTTC. It encodes CAGGPGTGSGEQYF. The rearrangement joins TRBV6-2 or TRBV6-3 to TRBJ2-7, with 8 nucleotides matching TRBD1. The CDR3 has 14 amino acids. V lost 11 bases, J lost 7 bases, and 16 bases stayed unmatched. Germline values: CDR1 MNHEY, CDR2 SVGEGT.

This clonotype came up a few times. In DNA form, the CDR3 reads TGTGCCAGCAGCCTGGGACTAGCGCAGTCCTACGAGCAGTACTTC. The encoded protein is CASSLGLAQSYEQYF. The chain recombines TRBV12-3 or TRBV12-4 with TRBJ2-7, with TRBD2 identical over 10 bases. The V gene end was trimmed by 6 bases and the J gene end by 1 base; junction bases not matched to a gene: 6. The CDR3 runs 15 residues.